This T cell receptor beta chain was recorded in a study of cytomegalovirus exposure and HLA in healthy donors. The study's findings and limits: Cytomegalovirus status, reportedly, was diagnosed with high specificity and sensitivity by the classifier.

The table came from immunoSEQ multiplex PCR; TCRdb's copy has only in-frame clones and leaves some out. The sample lists over 250,000 clones, approximately 86% occurring once. This CDR3 comprises 16 residues. Germline CDR1 and CDR2: SGHTS and YDEGEE. Unmatched junction bases numbered 11, after V lost 5 bases and J lost 4 bases. Regarding this clone: The antigen remains undetermined.

The chain uses TRBV5-8 and TRBJ2-7, with TRBD2 matching 11 bases. The clonotype comes from a woman between 18 and 29 years old in good health and CMV-seronegative. The sample was PBMCs. The chain's CDR3 is CASRLLPGLAVYEQYF. The DNA of the CDR3 is TGTGCCAGCAGACTTCTTCCGGGACTAGCGGTATACGAGCAGTACTTC.